Listed here are 19 T cell receptor beta chains from one sample, sequenced in a study of blood T cell repertoires in COVID-19. Data came from immunoSEQ multiplex PCR; TCRdb stores just in-frame clones and leaves some out. The sample has just under 350,000 clones, more than 75% seen once. The sample was peripheral blood. These receptors came from a woman in her forties or fifties with COVID-19, enrolled during active disease.

The chain couples TRBV11-2 to TRBJ2-7, with 10 bases lining up with TRBD2. V lost 3 bases, J lost 7 bases, and 9 bases stayed unmatched. The CDR3 is made up of 15 amino acids. The germline V gene encodes CDR1 SGHAT and CDR2 FQNNGV. The CDR3 is CASSFVLAGGVEQYF. CDR3 in DNA: TGTGCCAGCAGCTTCGTTTTAGCGGGAGGAGTGGAGCAGTACTTC.

The V and J genes are TRBV21-1 and TRBJ1-1; the table's D gene call, TRBD1, was not cross checked with the DNA. TRBV21-1 is marked as a pseudogene. This CDR3 contains 13 residues. CDR3 DNA: TGTGCCAGCAGCAAAGCGCCGACAGAAAAAGCTTTCTTT. Protein sequence: CASSKAPTEKAFF.

This sequence joins TRBV6-5 and TRBJ1-1; possible D gene TRBD1, 5 bases. Between the trimmed V and J ends, which lost 6 bases and 2 bases, there was a span of 13 bases. The CDR3 runs 14 residues. Germline values: CDR1 MNHEY, CDR2 SVGAGI. The CDR3 protein is CASRIQDRNTEAFF. The CDR3 nucleotides read TGTGCCAGCAGGATACAGGACCGAAACACTGAAGCTTTCTTT.

The chain joins TRBV29-1 to TRBJ1-1; a weak D match, TRBD1 (6 bases). CDR1 and CDR2 from the germline V gene are SQVTM and ANQGSEA. Trimming left V 6 bases short and J 7 bases short, with 18 bases between. CDR3 length: 13 residues. CDR3 sequence: CSVVPGGGGEAFF. DNA for the CDR3: TGCAGCGTGGTACCGGGGGGAGGGGGTGAAGCTTTCTTT.

The chain links TRBV30 to TRBJ1-6; a possible D gene is TRBD1 (6 bases). The V gene's germline CDR1 is GTSNPN and CDR2 SVGIG (reference sequence). V was trimmed by 3 bases and J by 13 bases, leaving 10 bases between them. This CDR3 has 11 residues. CDR3 amino acids: CAWRQGLPLHF. The CDR3 DNA sequence: TGTGCCTGGAGACAGGGCTTGCCCCTCCACTTT. The full variable domain, completed using reference TRBV30 and TRBJ1-6, is SQTIHQWPATLVQPVGSPLSLECTVEGTSNPNLYWYRQAAGRGLQLLFYSVGIGQISSEVPQNLSASRPQDRQFILSSKKLLLSDSGFYLCAWRQGLPLHFGNGTRLTVT.

The chain links TRBV9 to TRBJ2-7, with 12 bases aligning to TRBD2. The germline gives CDR1 SGDLS, CDR2 YYNGEE. The CDR3 contains 19 residues. J lost 4 bases, V lost 4 bases, and 18 bases had no gene match. The chain's CDR3 is CASSPRTSGKRGGIYEQYF. The DNA of the CDR3 is TGTGCCAGCAGCCCACGGACTAGCGGGAAGAGAGGAGGGATTTACGAGCAGTACTTC.

The chain couples TRBV19 to TRBJ1-5; 9 bases fit TRBD1. The CDR3 has 15 amino acids. The germline gives CDR1 LNHDA, CDR2 SQIVND (reference sequence). The V segment lost 6 bases and the J segment 8 bases; nucleotides outside the gene matches: 11. CDR3 region: CASSRDRAVGEPQHF. The CDR3 coding sequence is TGTGCCAGTAGCCGGGACAGGGCGGTTGGAGAGCCCCAGCATTTT.

The chain has TRBV7-3 and TRBJ1-3; a weak D match, TRBD1 (6 bases). Germline V gene lookup returns CDR1 SGHTA and CDR2 FQGTGA. The length of the CDR3 is 15 residues. V was shortened by 5 bases and J by 4 bases, with 15 bases between the two germline ends. The CDR3 bases are TGTGCCAGCAGCGCCGGGGGGGCGCAAGGAAACACCATATATTTT. Translated: CASSAGGAQGNTIYF.

As concerns this clone: One end of the junction is discordant with germline, which a read error may explain. In DNA, the CDR3 is TGCGTAACAGGGGTTGTGGACACTGAAGCTTTCTTT. As protein: CVTGVVDTEAFF. The chain combines TRBV24-1 with TRBJ1-1, with 7 bases identical to TRBD1. In germline, CDR1 is KGHDR, CDR2 SFDVKD. There are 12 residues in the CDR3.

The chain is built from TRBV30 and TRBJ1-4; the D is unclear. This CDR3 has 11 residues. Germline V gene data show CDR1 as GTSNPN and CDR2 as SVGIG (reference sequence). The germline V and J ends were trimmed by 4 bases and 6 bases, with 6 bases remaining between them. The CDR3 region has the DNA TGTGCCTGGAACTTCGATGAAAAACTGTTTTTT. This gives the protein CAWNFDEKLFF.

Here the CDR3 reads CASSLKGQGDGYTF. The CDR3 DNA follows: TGTGCCAGCAGCTTAAAGGGACAGGGTGACGGCTACACCTTC. The chain is built from TRBV7-2 and TRBJ1-2, with 9 nucleotides matching TRBD1. Germline values: CDR1 SGHTA, CDR2 FQGNSA. V trimming: 2 bases; J trimming: 8 bases; junction bases outside the gene matches: 6. The CDR3 loop spans 14 amino acids. Full variable domain (outside the CDR3, taken from reference TRBV7-2 and TRBJ1-2): GAGVSQSPSNKVTEKGKDVELRCDPISGHTALYWYRQSLGQGLEFLIYFQGNSAPDKSGLPSDRFSAERTGGSVSTLTIQRTQQEDSAVYLCASSLKGQGDGYTFGSGTRLTVV.

The V gene is TRBV3-1 (or the pseudogene TRBV3-2), the J gene TRBJ2-1, with TRBD2 matching over 12 bases. Germline trimming cut 4 bases from V and 8 bases from J; bases unmatched to any gene: 15. The CDR3 loop spans 18 amino acids. Germline V gives CDR1 LGHDT, CDR2 YNNKEL (reference sequence). This chain's CDR3 is CASSPHLLAGGRRDEQFF. Written as DNA, the CDR3 is TGTGCCAGCAGCCCCCACCTCCTAGCGGGAGGGCGAAGGGATGAGCAGTTCTTC.

This rearrangement joins TRBV7-8 to TRBJ2-7; 7 bases are shared with TRBD1. Germline CDR1 reads SGHVS; CDR2 reads FQNEAQ. V trimming: 3 bases; J trimming: 2 bases; junction bases outside the gene matches: 4. The CDR3 runs to 14 residues. The CDR3 loop reads CASSLTGTAYEQYF. The DNA of the CDR3 is TGTGCCAGCAGCTTGACCGGGACAGCCTACGAGCAGTACTTC.

This chain uses TRBV4-2 with TRBJ2-1; D remains ambiguous. Trimming shortened V by 5 bases and J by 3 bases, and 11 bases separated the two germline ends. CDR3 length: 14 amino acids. Germline V gene sequence: CDR1 LGHNA, CDR2 YNFKEQ. The CDR3 sequence is CASSRSAGYNEQFF. CDR3 coding DNA: TGTGCCAGCAGCAGGAGTGCCGGCTACAATGAGCAGTTCTTC.

The chain combines TRBV5-1 with TRBJ1-1; 10 bases are a match to TRBD1. Trimming cost V 3 bases and J 7 bases; bases outside gene matches: 12. Germline-derived CDR1 and CDR2 are SGHRS and YFSETQ. The CDR3 runs to 16 residues. In DNA, the CDR3 is TGCGCCAGCAGCTCAGGGATAGACAGGGGGCGAGGTGAAGCTTTCTTT. Its translation: CASSSGIDRGRGEAFF. Drawing the rest from reference TRBV5-1 and TRBJ1-1, the complete variable domain is KAGVTQTPRYLIKTRGQQVTLSCSPISGHRSVSWYQQTPGQGLQFLFEYFSETQRNKGNFPGRFSGRQFSNSRSEMNVSTLELGDSALYLCASSSGIDRGRGEAFFGQGTRLTVV.

This clone has more than one count but fewer than ten. The chain employs TRBV27 and TRBJ1-5; TRBD1 is a possible D gene (6 bases). Germline CDR1 reads MNHEY; CDR2 reads SMNVEV (reference sequence). V was trimmed by 3 bases and J by 5 bases, leaving 11 bases between them. This CDR3 has 14 residues. The chain's CDR3 is CASSFYRVHQPQHF. The CDR3 DNA is TGTGCCAGCAGTTTCTACAGGGTCCATCAGCCCCAGCATTTT.

The chain joins TRBV19 to TRBJ2-1, with TRBD2 as a possible D gene (6 bases). Germline V CDR1 and CDR2: LNHDA, SQIVND (reference sequence). This CDR3 spans 15 amino acids. V lost 6 bases to trimming and J lost 12 bases, with 24 bases between them. CDR3 DNA sequence: TGTGCCAGTAGCCCCGATGGGGGGAGGCATAAGGGGCAGTTCTTC. As protein: CASSPDGGRHKGQFF.

The chain carries TRBV29-1 and TRBJ2-3; 7 nucleotides agree with TRBD2. Per germline, CDR1 SQVTM and CDR2 ANQGSEA. V was pared by 3 bases and J by 6 bases, with 6 bases of the junction left unmatched. The CDR3 is 13 amino acids. The CDR3 DNA sequence: TGCAGCGTTGAGAGCGGGACGAGGGATACGCAGTATTTT. Translated, it gives CSVESGTRDTQYF.

The rearrangement links TRBV6-5 to TRBJ2-5; 7 bases map to TRBD2. Germline lookup yields CDR1 MNHEY and CDR2 SVGAGI. The CDR3 sequence is 13 residues long. Trimming took 4 bases from V and 5 from J; bases not matched to a gene: 4. The CDR3 DNA follows: TGTGCCAGCAGTTCCACCGGGGGGGAGACCCAGTACTTC. It is translated as CASSSTGGETQYF.